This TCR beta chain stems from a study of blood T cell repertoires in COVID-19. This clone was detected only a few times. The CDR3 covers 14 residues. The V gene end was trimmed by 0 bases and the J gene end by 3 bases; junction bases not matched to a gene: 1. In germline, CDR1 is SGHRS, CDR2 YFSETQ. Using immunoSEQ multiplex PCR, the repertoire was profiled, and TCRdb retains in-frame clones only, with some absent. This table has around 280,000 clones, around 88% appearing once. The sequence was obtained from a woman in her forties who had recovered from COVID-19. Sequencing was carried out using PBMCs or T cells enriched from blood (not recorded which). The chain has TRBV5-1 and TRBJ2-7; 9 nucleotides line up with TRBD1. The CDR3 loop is CASSLGDRDYEQYF. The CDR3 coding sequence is TGCGCCAGCAGCTTGGGGGACAGGGACTACGAGCAGTACTTC.